The clone carrying this TCR beta chain has a handful of counts. Its antigen is as yet unknown. The entry originates in a study of beta chain features in type 1 diabetes. This CDR3 is 11 amino acids long. Germline V CDR1 and CDR2: DFQATT, SNEGSKA (reference sequence). V dropped 6 bases and J dropped 10 bases, with 13 bases sitting between them. Sequenced material consisted of expressed TCRB transcripts (all of the isolated RNA was reverse transcribed). Sequencing was performed with immunoSEQ multiplex PCR; in TCRdb, only in-frame clones are kept and a portion is missing. The sample yields about 140,000 clones, less than 10% seen once. General study findings and limits: HLA effects on TCRB rearrangement stayed unresolved here. The similarity of naive, central memory and Treg TCRB repertoires appeared greater among patients than among healthy donors. Type 1 diabetes patients had fewer VDJ junction insertions and more deletions. TCRB CDR3s were moderately but significantly shorter in Type 1 diabetes patients in all four CD4+ subsets.

The clonotype originates from a middle-aged woman in good health. The sample was central memory CD4+ T cells from blood. The V gene is TRBV20-1, the J gene TRBJ2-1; a weak D match, TRBD1 (6 bases). This CDR3 is CSAAQGNEQFF. CDR3 nucleotides: TGCAGTGCAGCCCAGGGGAACGAGCAGTTCTTC.